This TCR beta chain comes out of a study of T-cell memory formation after mild COVID-19. Study-wide results and limits: CD8+ contracting clones occupied EMRA, while CD4+ ones occupied mainly CM and EM.

MiXCR, applied by TCRdb to the 5' RACE reads, yields one record per CDR3 protein. The data show around 500,000 distinct CDR3 sequences, 18% seen once. Concerning this clonotype: No antigen is known for it.

The origin of this receptor is an adult woman who had mild COVID-19 (a few samples of this study predate the infection). Cell type and time point are not known. The specimen sequenced was PBMCs or a T cell subset sorted from them (not recorded which).

In DNA, the CDR3 is TGTGCCAGCAGCCGACGGACTAGCGGTAACACCGGGGAGCTGTTTTTT. It is translated as CASSRRTSGNTGELFF. The V call is TRBV7-3, the J call TRBJ2-2; 10 bases fit TRBD2. J gave up 2 bases and V 5 bases, and 5 bases lay outside the gene matches. Germline CDR1 SGHTA, CDR2 FQGTGA. The CDR3 is 16 amino acids.